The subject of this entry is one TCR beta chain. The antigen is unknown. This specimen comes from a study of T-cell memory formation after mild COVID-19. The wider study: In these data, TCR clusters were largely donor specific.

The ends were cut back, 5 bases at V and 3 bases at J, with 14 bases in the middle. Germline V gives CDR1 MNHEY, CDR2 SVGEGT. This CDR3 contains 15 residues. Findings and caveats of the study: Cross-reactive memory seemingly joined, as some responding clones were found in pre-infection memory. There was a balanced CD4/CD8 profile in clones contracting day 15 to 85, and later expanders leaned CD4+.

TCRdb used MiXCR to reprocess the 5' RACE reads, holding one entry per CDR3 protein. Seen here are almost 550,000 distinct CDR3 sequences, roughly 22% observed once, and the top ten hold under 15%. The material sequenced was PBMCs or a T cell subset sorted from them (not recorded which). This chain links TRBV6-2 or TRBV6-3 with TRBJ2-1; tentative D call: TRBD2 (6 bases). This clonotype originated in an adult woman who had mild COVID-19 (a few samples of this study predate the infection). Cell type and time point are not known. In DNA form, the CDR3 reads TGTGCCAGCAGTACGGGAGCGGAAGACTACAATGAGCAGTTCTTC. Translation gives CASSTGAEDYNEQFF.